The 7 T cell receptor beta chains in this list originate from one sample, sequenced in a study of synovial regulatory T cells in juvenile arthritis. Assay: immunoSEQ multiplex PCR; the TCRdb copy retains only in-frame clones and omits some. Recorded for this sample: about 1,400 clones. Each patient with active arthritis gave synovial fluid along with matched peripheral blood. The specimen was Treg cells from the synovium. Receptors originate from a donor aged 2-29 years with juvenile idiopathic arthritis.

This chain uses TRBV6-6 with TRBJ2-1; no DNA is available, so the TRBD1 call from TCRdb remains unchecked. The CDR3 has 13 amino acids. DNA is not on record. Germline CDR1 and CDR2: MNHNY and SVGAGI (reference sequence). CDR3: CASRFTGIDWGLF.

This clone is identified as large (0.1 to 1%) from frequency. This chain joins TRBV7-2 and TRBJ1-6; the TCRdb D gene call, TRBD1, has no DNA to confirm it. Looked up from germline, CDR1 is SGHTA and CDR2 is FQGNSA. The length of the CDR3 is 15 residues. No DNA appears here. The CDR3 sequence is CASSRDSSYNSPLHF.

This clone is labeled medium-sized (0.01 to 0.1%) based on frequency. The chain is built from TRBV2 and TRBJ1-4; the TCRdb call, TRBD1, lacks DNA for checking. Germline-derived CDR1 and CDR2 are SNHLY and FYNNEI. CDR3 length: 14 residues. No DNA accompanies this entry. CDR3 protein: CASSKGGGNEKLFF.

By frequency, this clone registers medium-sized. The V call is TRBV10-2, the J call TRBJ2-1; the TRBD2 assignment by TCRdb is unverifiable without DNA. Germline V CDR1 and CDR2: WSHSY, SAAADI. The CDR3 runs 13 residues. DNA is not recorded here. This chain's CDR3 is CASSQGGYNEQFF.

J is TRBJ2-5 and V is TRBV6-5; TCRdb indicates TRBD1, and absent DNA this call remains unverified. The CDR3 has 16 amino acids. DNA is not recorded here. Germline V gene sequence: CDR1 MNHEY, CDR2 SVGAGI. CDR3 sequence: CASSYSRTGVMETQYF.

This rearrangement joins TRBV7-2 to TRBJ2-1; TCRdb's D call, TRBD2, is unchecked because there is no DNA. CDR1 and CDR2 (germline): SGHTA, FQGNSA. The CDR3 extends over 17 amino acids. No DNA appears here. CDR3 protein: CASSLGYLAGSYNEQFF.

CDR3 loop: CASSLGLAFETQYF. The J gene is TRBJ2-5, the V gene TRBV5-1; TCRdb returns TRBD2, unconfirmable since there is no DNA. The CDR3 has 14 residues. DNA is not recorded here. Germline loops: CDR1 SGHRS, CDR2 YFSETQ.